These 9 T cell receptor beta chains originate from one sample sequenced in a study of OX40 agonist ivuxolimab in advanced cancers. The method was immunoSEQ multiplex PCR; TCRdb's version includes in-frame clones alone and lacks a portion of them. The repertoire holds fewer than 85,000 clones, with about 86% as singletons. The source was CD4+ or CD8+ T cells sorted from blood, collected in a trial of the OX40 agonist ivuxolimab. The receptor set was obtained from an adult with an advanced solid tumor such as melanoma, head and neck, liver or kidney cancer.

The chain uses TRBV2 and TRBJ1-1; the D is unclear. Germline CDR1 SNHLY, CDR2 FYNNEI. This CDR3 is 13 amino acids long. Trimming cost V 4 bases and J 1 base, with 7 bases left between them. The CDR3 loop is CASSADSNTEAFF. Here the CDR3 DNA reads TGTGCCAGCAGTGCAGACTCGAACACTGAAGCTTTCTTT. Together with reference TRBV2 and TRBJ1-1, the CDR3 gives the full variable domain: EPEVTQTPSHQVTQMGQEVILRCVPISNHLYFYWYRQILGQKVEFLVSFYNNEISEKSEIFDDQFSVERPDGSNFTLKIRSTKLEDSAMYFCASSADSNTEAFFGQGTRLTVV.

V gene TRBV11-3 combines with J gene TRBJ2-3; 8 nucleotides match TRBD1. Losses at the gene ends were 5 bases for V and 6 bases for J; bases not matched to a gene: 13. Germline CDR1 is SGHNT and CDR2 is YENEEA. This CDR3 contains 16 residues. CDR3 sequence reads: CASSRRAGGVGDTQYF. As DNA, the CDR3 is TGTGCCAGCAGCCGTAGGGCAGGGGGCGTGGGGGATACGCAGTATTTT.

This sequence joins TRBV9 and TRBJ2-1; D unclear. Trimming took off 0 bases at V and 3 bases at J, with 10 bases between the two ends. Germline-derived CDR1 and CDR2 are SGDLS and YYNGEE. The length of the CDR3 is 15 residues. The CDR3 sequence: CASSVARYHYNEQFF. CDR3 DNA sequence: TGTGCCAGCAGCGTAGCTAGATACCACTACAATGAGCAGTTCTTC.

The chain couples TRBV28 to TRBJ1-5; 9 nucleotides agree with TRBD1. The V segment lost 1 base and the J segment 9 bases; nucleotides outside the gene matches: 7. This CDR3 spans 15 amino acids. The germline CDR1 and CDR2 sequences are MDHEN and SYDVKM. The CDR3 DNA sequence: TGTGCCAGCAGTTTATCAACAGGGGGCGCCGGGCCCCAGCATTTT. It encodes CASSLSTGGAGPQHF. Full variable domain (outside the CDR3, taken from reference TRBV28 and TRBJ1-5): DVKVTQSSRYLVKRTGEKVFLECVQDMDHENMFWYRQDPGLGLRLIYFSYDVKMKEKGDIPEGYSVSREKKERFSLILESASTNQTSMYLCASSLSTGGAGPQHFGDGTRLSIL.

This clone has more than one count but fewer than ten. V is TRBV5-6 and J is TRBJ1-5; no reliable D call. V was clipped by 4 bases and J by 3 bases, with 8 bases between them. The CDR3 is 13 amino acids. Germline assignment: CDR1 SGHDT and CDR2 YYEEEE. The CDR3 spells CASSVGINQPQHF. The CDR3 nucleotides read TGTGCCAGCAGCGTAGGAATCAATCAGCCCCAGCATTTT.

The V gene is TRBV5-1, the J gene TRBJ2-3; 8 bases match TRBD2. Germline V lookup: CDR1 SGHRS, CDR2 YFSETQ. With V trimmed by 4 bases and J by 2 bases, 12 bases remained unmatched. The CDR3 spans 17 residues. Here the CDR3 DNA reads TGCGCCAGCAGCCAGGGTGGTAGCGGGATCGTCACAGATACGCAGTATTTT. Protein sequence: CASSQGGSGIVTDTQYF. Filled out from reference TRBV5-1 and TRBJ2-3, the complete variable domain reads KAGVTQTPRYLIKTRGQQVTLSCSPISGHRSVSWYQQTPGQGLQFLFEYFSETQRNKGNFPGRFSGRQFSNSRSEMNVSTLELGDSALYLCASSQGGSGIVTDTQYFGPGTRLTVL.

The chain recombines TRBV5-4 with TRBJ2-1; the D is unclear. The CDR3 runs to 15 residues. Trimming took off 4 bases at V and 0 bases at J, with 11 bases between the two ends. Looked up from germline, CDR1 is SGHNT and CDR2 is YYREEE (reference sequence). Written as DNA, the CDR3 is TGTGCCAGCAGCACCGGACCGAACTCCTACAATGAGCAGTTCTTC. Translation gives CASSTGPNSYNEQFF.

Of note for this clone: One base away lies a much larger clone, so this may be a sequencing read error. The sample contains more than one DNA sequence encoding this CDR3. The chain carries TRBV9 and TRBJ1-1; no definite D call. V lost 0 bases and J lost 1, with 4 bases in between. Germline assignment: CDR1 SGDLS and CDR2 YYNGEE. The CDR3 is 13 residues long. The DNA of the CDR3 is TGTGCCAGCAGCGTAGACGGGAACACTGAAGCTTTCTTT. As protein: CASSVDGNTEAFF. Drawing the rest from reference TRBV9 and TRBJ1-1, the complete variable domain is DSGVTQTPKHLITATGQRVTLRCSPRSGDLSVYWYQQSLDQGLQFLIQYYNGEERAKGNILERFSAQQFPDLHSELNLSSLELGDSALYFCASSVDGNTEAFFGQGTRLTVV.

This chain uses TRBV9 with TRBJ1-5; D call uncertain. The CDR3 is 13 amino acids. CDR1 is SGDLS, CDR2 YYNGEE, per germline. Between the trimmed V and J ends, which lost 1 base and 4 bases, there was a span of 6 bases. In DNA, the CDR3 is TGTGCCAGCAGCGTACAAGAGAATCAGCCCCAGCATTTT. Residues: CASSVQENQPQHF.